The next 2 T cell receptor beta chains were all read from a single sample in a study of CD8+ T cells in alopecia areata. The treatment is: oral pan-JAK inhibitor, 5-10 mg twice daily. The authors extracted RNA and reverse transcribed it into cDNA as the sequencing template. Libraries were prepared by immunoSEQ multiplex PCR; TCRdb keeps only in-frame clonotypes and omits some of them. Of 150,000 or so clones detected, around 50% appear once; the ten largest clones hold 15% to 20%. Sequencing was performed on CD8+ T cells sorted from blood, taken at week 4, from a patient treated with tofacitinib. Receptor source: a human donor with alopecia areata.

The chain couples TRBV6-5 to TRBJ2-2, with a tentative D call TRBD2 (6 bases). The CDR3 spans 15 residues. Looked up from germline, CDR1 is MNHEY and CDR2 is SVGAGI. V dropped 0 bases and J dropped 4 bases, with 9 bases sitting between them. The DNA for the CDR3 is TGTGCCAGCAGTTACTCCCGGGACTTCACCGGGGAGCTGTTTTTT. It is translated as CASSYSRDFTGELFF.

V usage is TRBV25-1 and J usage is TRBJ2-5; D unclear. This CDR3 comprises 14 residues. With 2 bases removed from V and 4 bases from J, the gap between germline ends came to 11 bases. Germline CDR1 MGHDK, CDR2 SYGVNS. In DNA form, the CDR3 reads TGTGCCAGCAGTGAACCGATTTCCCCAGAGACCCAGTACTTC. Translated: CASSEPISPETQYF. The whole variable domain, filled in from reference TRBV25-1 and TRBJ2-5, reads EADIYQTPRYLVIGTGKKITLECSQTMGHDKMYWYQQDPGMELHLIHYSYGVNSTEKGDLSSESTVSRIRTEHFPLTLESARPSHTSQYLCASSEPISPETQYFGPGTRLLVL.